This T cell receptor beta chain was captured by sequencing in a study of blood T cell repertoires in COVID-19. Across the study: COVID-19 samples collected from the United States, Italy and Spain covered acute and convalescent phases. The analysed material was cDNA or gDNA that came from T cells, B-cell-depleted T cells, or PBMCs.

V was cut by 5 bases and J by 3 bases, with 17 bases left in between. Germline V lookup: CDR1 SGHVS, CDR2 FQNEAQ. The CDR3 spans 15 residues. Per the study methods: Reference gene primer amplification gave estimated nucleated cell counts. Libraries were prepared by immunoSEQ multiplex PCR; TCRdb keeps only in-frame clonotypes and omits some of them. The V and J calls and clone size were taken over from that table, and D and trimming were inferred from the DNA. This repertoire shows 250,000 to 350,000 clones, more than 70% found once; its top ten account for 6.5% to 9.5%. The chain links TRBV7-8 to TRBJ2-7, with TRBD1 as a possible D gene (5 bases). This clonotype was obtained from a woman aged 45 to 65 who had recovered from COVID-19. The sequenced sample was peripheral blood. The CDR3 sequence: CASSNIRTTGYEQYF. Here the CDR3 DNA reads TGTGCCAGCAGCAACATAAGGACAACCGGCTACGAGCAGTACTTC. Full variable domain (outside the CDR3, taken from reference TRBV7-8 and TRBJ2-7): GAGVSQSPRYKVAKRGQDVALRCDPISGHVSLFWYQQALGQGPEFLTYFQNEAQLDKSGLPSDRFFAERPEGSVSTLKIQRTQQEDSAVYLCASSNIRTTGYEQYFGPGTRLTVT.